The 27 T cell receptor beta chains reported below all come from one sample, sequenced in a study of beta chain features in type 1 diabetes. For these receptors, no antigen is known. Overall study results and limits: Moderately but significantly shorter TCRB CDR3s were found in Type 1 diabetes patients in all four CD4+ subsets.

Every isolated RNA sample was fully reverse transcribed, so sequencing captured expressed TCRB transcripts. The repertoire was sequenced with immunoSEQ multiplex PCR; TCRdb's copy has only in-frame clones and lacks some. The sample shows more than 100,000 clones, 25% to 35% of them seen only once. Input material: central memory CD4+ T cells from blood. The receptors come from a woman aged 18-29 years with type 1 diabetes.

A few counts support this clone. The chain couples TRBV7-2 to TRBJ1-2, with TRBD1 identical over 10 bases. Germline V CDR1 and CDR2: SGHTA, FQGNSA. The V gene end was trimmed by 4 bases and the J gene end by 6 bases; junction bases not matched to a gene: 11. The CDR3 contains 16 residues. CDR3 DNA sequence: TGTGCCAGCAGCTCAATCTCCGGGACAGGGGTTAATGGCTACACCTTC. Residues: CASSSISGTGVNGYTF.

The V and J genes are TRBV19 and TRBJ2-1; 13 bases fit TRBD2. V gave up 3 bases and J gave up 8 bases; unmatched junction bases: 4. Germline loops: CDR1 LNHDA, CDR2 SQIVND (reference sequence). CDR3 length: 15 amino acids. The CDR3 nucleotides are TGTGCCAGTAGTATTGTACTAGCGGGAGGGGATGAGCAGTTCTTC. This gives the protein CASSIVLAGGDEQFF.

V is TRBV6-5 and J is TRBJ2-3; TRBD2 matches 8 bases. The V segment lost 4 bases and the J segment 2 bases; nucleotides outside the gene matches: 2. The CDR3 length is 14 residues. CDR1 and CDR2 from the germline V gene are MNHEY and SVGAGI. Written as DNA, the CDR3 is TGTGCCAGCAGTTCGGGACTAGTCACAGATACGCAGTATTTT. It codes for CASSSGLVTDTQYF.

The V gene is TRBV6-5, the J gene TRBJ1-1; TRBD1 matches at 8 bases. The CDR3 contains 14 residues. The V segment lost 4 bases and the J segment 5 bases; nucleotides outside the gene matches: 6. Per the germline V gene, CDR1 is MNHEY and CDR2 is SVGAGI. CDR3 bases: TGTGCCAGCAGTTTCCACAGGGGGGGAACTGAAGCTTTCTTT. This encodes CASSFHRGGTEAFF.

This chain uses TRBV25-1 with TRBJ1-4; weak D call: TRBD1 (6 bases). The CDR3 extends over 16 amino acids. Germline V CDR1 and CDR2: MGHDK, SYGVNS. V was cut by 5 bases and J by 4 bases, with 17 bases left in between. The CDR3 loop is CASSPKSGVINEKLFF. The CDR3 DNA sequence: TGTGCCAGCAGTCCAAAATCAGGGGTTATTAATGAAAAACTGTTTTTT.

The gene calls are TRBV11-3 and TRBJ2-5, with D unresolved. V dropped 6 bases and J dropped 4 bases, with 15 bases sitting between them. The CDR3 has 14 amino acids. Per the germline V gene, CDR1 is SGHNT and CDR2 is YENEEA. CDR3 residues: CASRDFSRPETQYF. The CDR3 coding sequence is TGTGCCAGCAGAGACTTTTCCCGCCCAGAGACCCAGTACTTC.

This clone has only a few counts. The J gene is TRBJ2-1, the V gene TRBV2; D unresolved. CDR1 and CDR2 (germline): SNHLY, FYNNEI. V shed 7 bases and J shed 9 bases, with 22 bases lying between them. The CDR3 has 15 residues. The CDR3 here is CASTPPGSRGVEQFF. For the CDR3, the DNA is TGTGCCAGCACTCCCCCGGGTTCCCGCGGTGTTGAGCAGTTCTTC.

This clone was observed a few times. The chain combines TRBV30 with TRBJ2-2; 13 bases are a match to TRBD2. Trimming removed 0 bases from V and 9 bases from J; junction bases left unmatched: 4. This CDR3 region has 15 residues. CDR1 and CDR2 (germline): GTSNPN, SVGIG (reference sequence). The CDR3 region is CAWSVTSGRARELFF. Here the CDR3 DNA reads TGTGCCTGGAGTGTAACTAGCGGGAGGGCCCGGGAGCTGTTTTTT.

This chain connects TRBV28 to TRBJ2-1; 7 bases are shared with TRBD1. The CDR3 has 17 amino acids. The trim removed 7 bases at V and 0 bases at J, leaving 12 bases unmatched. CDR1 and CDR2 (germline): MDHEN, SYDVKM. CDR3 sequence (DNA): TGTGCCAGCACCTCTTCGGGACAGTCGAGCTCCTACAATGAGCAGTTCTTC. This gives the protein CASTSSGQSSSYNEQFF.

The genes are TRBV15 and TRBJ1-2, with D tentatively TRBD1 (6 bases). Germline lookup yields CDR1 LNHNV and CDR2 YYDKDF (reference sequence). V gave up 9 bases and J gave up 2 bases, with 10 bases separating them. The CDR3 is made up of 12 amino acids. CDR3 in DNA: TGTGCCACTCGAGGGGGAAACTATGGCTACACCTTC. Its translation is CATRGGNYGYTF.

V usage is TRBV6-1 and J usage is TRBJ1-1; D call uncertain. Per the germline V gene, CDR1 is MNHNS and CDR2 is SASEGT. The CDR3 extends over 12 amino acids. The ends were cut back, 10 bases at V and 1 base at J, with 10 bases in the middle. CDR3 coding DNA: TGTGCCACCTTTACATCGAACACTGAAGCTTTCTTT. Its translation: CATFTSNTEAFF.

DNA for the CDR3: TGTGCCTGGAGTGCTCCAGGTCTTCGAGGCAATCAGCCCCAGCATTTT. Encoded protein: CAWSAPGLRGNQPQHF. The gene calls are TRBV30 and TRBJ1-5, with D unclear. Trimming left V 1 base short and J 2 bases short, with 15 bases between. The CDR3 spans 16 residues. Germline-derived CDR1 and CDR2 are GTSNPN and SVGIG (reference sequence).

This sequence joins TRBV7-2 and TRBJ2-1; 8 nucleotides agree with TRBD2. This CDR3 has 15 amino acids. Germline lookup yields CDR1 SGHTA and CDR2 FQGNSA. The V segment lost 3 bases and the J segment 6 bases; nucleotides outside the gene matches: 7. The CDR3 sequence: CASSFGTRNGNEQFF. CDR3 DNA sequence: TGTGCCAGCAGCTTTGGGACTAGAAATGGCAATGAGCAGTTCTTC.

The genes are TRBV7-2 and TRBJ2-3, with 7 bases aligning to TRBD2. Losses at the gene ends were 2 bases for V and 4 bases for J; bases not matched to a gene: 9. The germline V gene encodes CDR1 SGHTA and CDR2 FQGNSA. This CDR3 is 16 amino acids long. The CDR3, as DNA: TGTGCCAGCAGCTTATTTAACAGCGGGATTCCAGATACGCAGTATTTT. It codes for CASSLFNSGIPDTQYF.

This clone was picked up a small number of times. The gene calls are TRBV7-9 and TRBJ2-3; 10 bases match TRBD1. V dropped 5 bases and J dropped 4; count of bases not matched to a gene: 6. From germline, CDR1 is SEHNR and CDR2 FQNEAQ (reference sequence). The CDR3 sequence is 15 residues long. CDR3 nucleotides: TGTGCCAGCAGCCTCGGACAGGGGGTAGCAGATACGCAGTATTTT. As protein: CASSLGQGVADTQYF.

This clone was counted between two and nine times. The chain employs TRBV7-2 and TRBJ2-1; 8 nucleotides line up with TRBD2. Germline values: CDR1 SGHTA, CDR2 FQGNSA. The CDR3 runs to 16 residues. V dropped 5 bases and J dropped 6; count of bases not matched to a gene: 12. As DNA, the CDR3 is TGTGCCAGCAGCCGCCTCCCGGGACTAGTTATCAATGAGCAGTTCTTC. Amino acids: CASSRLPGLVINEQFF.

The rearrangement uses TRBV6-6 and TRBJ2-5, with a possible D match to TRBD2 (6 bases). The CDR3 runs to 15 residues. Germline CDR1 MNHNY, CDR2 SVGAGI (reference sequence). V lost 4 bases and J 5 bases, leaving 17 bases between the germline ends. CDR3 sequence (DNA): TGTGCCAGCAGTTCCCAAGGAGGGCCCACGGAGACCCAGTACTTC. Protein: CASSSQGGPTETQYF.

The rearrangement uses TRBV10-3 and TRBJ2-5; 11 bases line up with TRBD2. V dropped 10 bases and J dropped 4; count of bases not matched to a gene: 20. CDR1 is ENHRY and CDR2 is SYGVKD in the germline V gene. The CDR3 covers 18 residues. CDR3 in amino acids: CATNPSVAGGQGGETQYF. CDR3 DNA: TGTGCCACCAACCCTTCGGTAGCGGGAGGGCAGGGGGGAGAGACCCAGTACTTC.

The CDR3 here is CASSLTGTSGSTNEQFF. For the CDR3, the DNA is TGCGCCAGCAGCTTGACCGGGACTAGCGGGAGCACCAATGAGCAGTTCTTC. This rearrangement joins TRBV5-1 to TRBJ2-1; 14 bases match TRBD2. The V gene's germline CDR1 is SGHRS and CDR2 YFSETQ. Trimming removed 1 base from V and 6 bases from J; junction bases left unmatched: 6. The CDR3 runs 17 residues.

This sequence joins TRBV28 and TRBJ2-5; D possibly corresponds to TRBD1 (5 bases). Trimming took 5 bases from V and 1 from J, leaving 17 bases between them. The CDR3 is made up of 16 amino acids. Germline assignment: CDR1 MDHEN and CDR2 SYDVKM. The CDR3 region has the DNA TGTGCCAGCAGTCCCTTGGGCAGGGCGCCCCAAGAGACCCAGTACTTC. Its protein is CASSPLGRAPQETQYF.

The J gene is TRBJ1-4, the V gene TRBV7-9; unclear D gene. Looked up from germline, CDR1 is SEHNR and CDR2 is FQNEAQ (reference sequence). This CDR3 comprises 15 residues. V dropped 5 bases and J dropped 5 bases, with 15 bases sitting between them. This chain's CDR3 is CASSPTLAGNEKLFF. The CDR3 DNA reads as TGTGCCAGCAGCCCAACTCTCGCGGGAAATGAAAAACTGTTTTTT.

The rearrangement links TRBV30 to TRBJ1-4, with 9 nucleotides matching TRBD1. The CDR3 extends over 15 amino acids. V shed 4 bases, J shed 2 bases, and the junction held 5 bases outside the gene matches. Per the germline V gene, CDR1 is GTSNPN and CDR2 is SVGIG (reference sequence). CDR3 nucleotide sequence: TGTGCCTGGAAAGGACAGGGGAGGACTAATGAAAAACTGTTTTTT. Translation gives CAWKGQGRTNEKLFF. Using reference TRBV30 and TRBJ1-4 for the parts outside the CDR3, the full variable domain is SQTIHQWPATLVQPVGSPLSLECTVEGTSNPNLYWYRQAAGRGLQLLFYSVGIGQISSEVPQNLSASRPQDRQFILSSKKLLLSDSGFYLCAWKGQGRTNEKLFFGSGTQLSVL.

This clone was seen at least ten times. Different DNA sequences within this sample yield the same CDR3. This sequence joins TRBV5-1 and TRBJ2-7; D possibly corresponds to TRBD2 (5 bases). The germline V and J ends were trimmed by 0 bases and 1 base, with 8 bases remaining between them. The CDR3 is 14 residues long. Germline V gene lookup returns CDR1 SGHRS and CDR2 YFSETQ. CDR3 sequence (DNA): TGCGCCAGCAGCTTGGGGACTGAGTCCTACGAGCAGTACTTC. Translating it yields CASSLGTESYEQYF.

This sequence joins TRBV6-1 and TRBJ2-7; the match to TRBD1 covers 9 bases. The ends lost 3 bases at V and 0 bases at J; junction bases unmatched: 9. Germline CDR1 and CDR2: MNHNS and SASEGT. The CDR3 covers 17 residues. The DNA of the CDR3 is TGTGCCAGCAGTGAGTATACCGGGACAGGGATCTCCTACGAGCAGTACTTC. Translating gives CASSEYTGTGISYEQYF.

The chain couples TRBV6-1 to TRBJ2-7; 8 bases line up with TRBD2. Germline CDR1 and CDR2: MNHNS and SASEGT. V lost 5 bases to trimming and J lost 4 bases; unmatched junction nucleotides: 4. This CDR3 has 13 residues. CDR3 in DNA: TGTGCCAGCAGTCCGGGAGGGAGATACGAGCAGTACTTC. Protein product: CASSPGGRYEQYF.

This clone was seen only a few times. The chain carries TRBV9 and TRBJ1-1; unclear D gene. The germline CDR1 and CDR2 sequences are SGDLS and YYNGEE. V was shortened by 0 bases and J by 1 base, with 4 bases between the two germline ends. This CDR3 has 13 amino acids. Here the CDR3 reads CASSVDWNTEAFF. The CDR3 DNA reads as TGTGCCAGCAGCGTAGACTGGAACACTGAAGCTTTCTTT.

This chain connects TRBV30 to TRBJ2-1; the D gene is possibly TRBD2 (7 bases). V was pared by 0 bases and J by 14 bases, with 11 bases between. CDR1 GTSNPN and CDR2 SVGIG come from the germline V gene (reference sequence). This CDR3 spans 11 amino acids. CDR3 sequence (DNA): TGTGCCTGGAGTGTGGGGGGGCCTGAGTTCTTC. Translated, it gives CAWSVGGPEFF.